Listed below are T cell receptor beta chains from one sample, sequenced in a study of blood T cell repertoires in COVID-19. The protocol was immunoSEQ multiplex PCR, while the TCRdb copy is restricted to in-frame clones and leaves out a portion. Here the sample spans tens of thousands of clones, roughly four fifths being singletons. The sample was peripheral blood. The receptors were sampled from a man aged 65 to 79 with COVID-19, enrolled during active disease. Both conserved end residues are part of each CDR3. Not all rows give a size; the values are once, few, many and, for expanded clones, a class.

TRBV5-1,TRBJ1-1,NA,CASSLITGGPEAFF
TRBV3-1/TRBV3-2,TRBJ2-1,NA,CASSQSSAGEFF
TRBV28,TRBJ1-2,NA,CASTRTGGIYGYTF
TRBV28,TRBJ1-6,NA,CASSFVAGTSPLHF
TRBV27,TRBJ1-2,NA,CASSSGTSFGVGYTF
TRBV28,TRBJ2-4,few,CASSLGLAGFKAKNIQYF
TRBV11-2,TRBJ1-1,NA,CASSLVQANTEAFF
TRBV7-3,TRBJ1-3,NA,CASRRSPWTGPSGNTIYF
TRBV6-4,TRBJ2-1,NA,CASRLNRDATSEFDEQFF
TRBV7-3,TRBJ2-1,NA,CASSLTSLLGHIFDNEQFF
TRBV18,TRBJ1-1,once,CASSIQQGADTEAFF
TRBV7-2,TRBJ1-5,NA,CASSFTGVYNQPQHF
TRBV12-3/TRBV12-4,TRBJ1-1,NA,CASSMGSGVNAFF
TRBV28,TRBJ1-4,NA,CASGTGTNDEKLFF
TRBV6-5,TRBJ1-4,once,CASSYRDRGTEKLFF
TRBV5-4,TRBJ2-7,NA,CASSWYSGSPYEQYF
TRBV24-1,TRBJ2-2,few,CATSGDTHAGELFF
TRBV3-1/TRBV3-2,TRBJ2-2,NA,CASSQDNPFGDPGELFF
TRBV7-9,TRBJ2-7,NA,CASSSDTGVYEQYF
TRBV3-1/TRBV3-2,TRBJ1-6,NA,CASSQEIAGRAPLHF
TRBV9,TRBJ2-1,NA,CASSGRTVRYNEQFF
TRBV27,TRBJ1-1,few,CASSRQGDGEAFF
TRBV6-5,TRBJ1-3,NA,CASRLSGTGNTIYF
TRBV29-1,TRBJ2-7,NA,CSAAVGGTYEQYF
TRBV6-6,TRBJ1-1,NA,CASSPLRTVPKNTEAFF
TRBV27,TRBJ2-2,NA,CASRLAGENTGELFF
TRBV5-4,TRBJ2-7,NA,CASSSLLAGGVNYEQYF
TRBV6-1,TRBJ1-3,NA,CASSERGEGNTIYF
TRBV20-1,TRBJ2-1,NA,CSAKGDNEQFF
TRBV7-8,TRBJ1-1,NA,CASSLRDRRSTEAFF
TRBV12-3/TRBV12-4,TRBJ1-1,NA,CASTKTDTTLAFF
TRBV28,TRBJ2-7,NA,CASRTRAYEQYF
TRBV5-4,TRBJ1-2,NA,CASSSRFIYGYTF
TRBV4-2,TRBJ2-2,NA,CASSPGSGKMTGELFF
TRBV5-6,TRBJ1-5,NA,CASSLTGGERRPQHF
TRBV5-1,TRBJ1-1,NA,CASSSRGNTEAFF
TRBV27,TRBJ1-3,NA,CASSPQITGNTIYF
TRBV4-2,TRBJ2-7,NA,CASSQDRPTSGPQYF
TRBV5-1,TRBJ2-3,NA,CASSRDRVTDTQYF
TRBV6-2/TRBV6-3,TRBJ2-2,NA,CASSDRGSRTGELFF
TRBV27,TRBJ2-1,NA,CASSLSGQVANEQFF
TRBV2,TRBJ2-3,few,CASSVRSWDTQYF
TRBV2,TRBJ2-7,NA,CASSVEQGPYEQYF
TRBV27,TRBJ2-2,NA,CASSLQGLWNTGELFF
TRBV5-6,TRBJ2-7,NA,CASSLVPVSGYEQYF
TRBV30,TRBJ2-3,NA,CAWTVTLSDTQYF
TRBV4-3,TRBJ2-1,NA,CASSQEGGTGTYNEQFF
TRBV30,TRBJ2-2,NA,CAWSPPDRPNTGELFF
TRBV14,TRBJ2-5,NA,CASARGLQETQYF
TRBV19,TRBJ1-2,NA,CASGEGQARDYTF
TRBV6-6,TRBJ1-5,NA,CASSYQRPGSNQPQHF
TRBV27,TRBJ2-7,once,CASSYNRERYEQYF
TRBV12-3/TRBV12-4,TRBJ1-1,few,CASSLFGIFEAFF